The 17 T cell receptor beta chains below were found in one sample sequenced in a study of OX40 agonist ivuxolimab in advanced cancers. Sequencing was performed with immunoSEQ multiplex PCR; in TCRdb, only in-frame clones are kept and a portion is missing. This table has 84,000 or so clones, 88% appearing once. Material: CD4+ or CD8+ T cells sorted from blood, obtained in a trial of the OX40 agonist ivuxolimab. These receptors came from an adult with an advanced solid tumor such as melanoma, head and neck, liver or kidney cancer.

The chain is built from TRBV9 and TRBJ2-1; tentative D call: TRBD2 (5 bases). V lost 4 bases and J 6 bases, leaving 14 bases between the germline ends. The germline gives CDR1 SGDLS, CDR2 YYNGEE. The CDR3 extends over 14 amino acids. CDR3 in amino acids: CASSRSGLPNEQFF. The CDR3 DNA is TGTGCCAGCAGCAGATCTGGACTTCCCAATGAGCAGTTCTTC.

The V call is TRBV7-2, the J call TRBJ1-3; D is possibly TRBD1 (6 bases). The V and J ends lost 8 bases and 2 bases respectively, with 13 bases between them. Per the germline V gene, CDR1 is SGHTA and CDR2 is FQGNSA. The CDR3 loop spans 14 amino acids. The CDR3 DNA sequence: TGTGCCAGCTCTCAGGGGTCCCCTGGAAACACCATATATTTT. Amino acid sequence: CASSQGSPGNTIYF.

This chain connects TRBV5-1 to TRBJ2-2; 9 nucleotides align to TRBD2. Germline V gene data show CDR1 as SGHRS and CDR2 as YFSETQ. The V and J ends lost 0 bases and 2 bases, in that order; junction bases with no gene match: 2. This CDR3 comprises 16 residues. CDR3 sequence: CASSLVAGANTGELFF. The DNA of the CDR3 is TGCGCCAGCAGCTTGGTAGCGGGGGCCAACACCGGGGAGCTGTTTTTT.

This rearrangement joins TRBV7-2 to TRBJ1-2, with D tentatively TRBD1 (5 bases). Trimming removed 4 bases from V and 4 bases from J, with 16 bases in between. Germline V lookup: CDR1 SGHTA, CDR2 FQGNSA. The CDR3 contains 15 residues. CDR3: CASSSPGTNPYGYTF. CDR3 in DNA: TGTGCCAGCAGCTCCCCCGGGACGAACCCCTATGGCTACACCTTC.

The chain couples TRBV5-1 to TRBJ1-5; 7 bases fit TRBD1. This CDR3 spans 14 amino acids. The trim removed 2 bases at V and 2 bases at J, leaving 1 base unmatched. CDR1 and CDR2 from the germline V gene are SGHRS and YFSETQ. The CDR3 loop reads CASSFTGGNQPQHF. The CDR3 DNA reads TGCGCCAGCAGCTTCACAGGGGGCAATCAGCCCCAGCATTTT.

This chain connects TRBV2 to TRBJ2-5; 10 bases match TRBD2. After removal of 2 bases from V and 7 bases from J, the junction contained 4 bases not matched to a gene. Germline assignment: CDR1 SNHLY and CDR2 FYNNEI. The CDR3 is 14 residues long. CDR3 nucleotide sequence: TGTGCCAGCAGTGAACGGGCTAGCGGGGGGACCCAGTACTTC. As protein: CASSERASGGTQYF.

This chain's CDR3 is CASSLSQRDEQFF. The CDR3 nucleotides are TGTGCCAGCAGCTTAAGCCAGCGGGATGAGCAGTTCTTC. The gene calls are TRBV11-2 and TRBJ2-1, with D possibly matching TRBD2 (6 bases). CDR3 length: 13 amino acids. Deletions cut 2 bases from V and 8 bases from J, with 10 bases between. CDR1 is SGHAT, CDR2 FQNNGV, per germline.

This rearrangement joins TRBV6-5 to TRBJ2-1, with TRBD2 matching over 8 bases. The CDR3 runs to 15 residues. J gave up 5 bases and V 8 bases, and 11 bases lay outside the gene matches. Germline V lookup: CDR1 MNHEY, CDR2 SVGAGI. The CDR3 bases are TGTGCCAGCGTCCGGCGGGGGGCGTTCGACAATGAGCAGTTCTTC. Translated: CASVRRGAFDNEQFF.

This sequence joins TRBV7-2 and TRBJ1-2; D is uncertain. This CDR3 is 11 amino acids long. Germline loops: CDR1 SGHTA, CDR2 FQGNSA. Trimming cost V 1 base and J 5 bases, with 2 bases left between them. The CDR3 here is CASSLVYGYTF. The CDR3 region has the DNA TGTGCCAGCAGCTTAGTTTATGGCTACACCTTC.

The DNA for the CDR3 is TGTGCCAGCAGCTTAGGTCAGAGCACAGATACGCAGTATTTT. Translation gives CASSLGQSTDTQYF. The rearrangement links TRBV7-2 to TRBJ2-3; no clear D. Germline-derived CDR1 and CDR2 are SGHTA and FQGNSA. The CDR3 length is 14 residues. The V end was cut by 1 base, the J end by 0 bases, with 5 bases between.

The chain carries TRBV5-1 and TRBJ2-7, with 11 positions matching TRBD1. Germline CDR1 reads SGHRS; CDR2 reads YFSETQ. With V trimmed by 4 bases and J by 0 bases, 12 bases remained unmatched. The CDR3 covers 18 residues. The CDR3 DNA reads TGCGCCAGCAGCCCCCGCCCGCTGGGACAGGGGGGCTCCTACGAGCAGTACTTC. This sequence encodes CASSPRPLGQGGSYEQYF.

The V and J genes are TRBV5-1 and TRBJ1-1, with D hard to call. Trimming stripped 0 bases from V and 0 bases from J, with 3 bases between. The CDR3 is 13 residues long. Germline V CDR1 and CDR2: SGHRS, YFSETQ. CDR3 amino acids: CASSLDLNTEAFF. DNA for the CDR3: TGCGCCAGCAGCTTGGATCTGAACACTGAAGCTTTCTTT.

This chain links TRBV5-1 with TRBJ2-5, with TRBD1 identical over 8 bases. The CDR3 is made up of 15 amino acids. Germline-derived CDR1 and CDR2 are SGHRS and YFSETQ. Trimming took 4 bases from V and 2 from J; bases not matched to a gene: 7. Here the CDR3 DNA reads TGCGCCAGCAGCCTGGGACAGGCTTATCAAGAGACCCAGTACTTC. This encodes CASSLGQAYQETQYF.

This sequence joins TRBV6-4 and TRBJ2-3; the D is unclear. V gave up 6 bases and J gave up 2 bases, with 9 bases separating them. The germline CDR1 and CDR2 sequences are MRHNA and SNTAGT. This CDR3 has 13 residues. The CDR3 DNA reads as TGTGCCAGCAGCGTAGAGCACACAGATACGCAGTATTTT. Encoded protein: CASSVEHTDTQYF.

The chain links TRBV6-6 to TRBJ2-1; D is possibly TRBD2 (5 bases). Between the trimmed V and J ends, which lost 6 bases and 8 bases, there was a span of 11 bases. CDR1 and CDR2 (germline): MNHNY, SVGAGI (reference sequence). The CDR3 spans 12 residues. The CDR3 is CASRLLGDEQFF. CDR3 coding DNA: TGTGCCAGCAGGTTACTGGGAGATGAGCAGTTCTTC.

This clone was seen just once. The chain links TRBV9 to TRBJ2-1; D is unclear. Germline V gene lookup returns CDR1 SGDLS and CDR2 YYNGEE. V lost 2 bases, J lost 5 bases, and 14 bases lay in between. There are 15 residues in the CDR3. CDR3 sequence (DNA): TGTGCCAGCAGCGTTTTGGCGGCCCGGCACAATGAGCAGTTCTTC. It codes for CASSVLAARHNEQFF.

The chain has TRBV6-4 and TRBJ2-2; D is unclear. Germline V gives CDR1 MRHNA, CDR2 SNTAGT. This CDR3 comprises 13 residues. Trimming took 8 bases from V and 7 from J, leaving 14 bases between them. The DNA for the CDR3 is TGTGCCAGCGCAATACTCTCGGGCGGGGAGCTGTTTTTT. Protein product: CASAILSGGELFF.